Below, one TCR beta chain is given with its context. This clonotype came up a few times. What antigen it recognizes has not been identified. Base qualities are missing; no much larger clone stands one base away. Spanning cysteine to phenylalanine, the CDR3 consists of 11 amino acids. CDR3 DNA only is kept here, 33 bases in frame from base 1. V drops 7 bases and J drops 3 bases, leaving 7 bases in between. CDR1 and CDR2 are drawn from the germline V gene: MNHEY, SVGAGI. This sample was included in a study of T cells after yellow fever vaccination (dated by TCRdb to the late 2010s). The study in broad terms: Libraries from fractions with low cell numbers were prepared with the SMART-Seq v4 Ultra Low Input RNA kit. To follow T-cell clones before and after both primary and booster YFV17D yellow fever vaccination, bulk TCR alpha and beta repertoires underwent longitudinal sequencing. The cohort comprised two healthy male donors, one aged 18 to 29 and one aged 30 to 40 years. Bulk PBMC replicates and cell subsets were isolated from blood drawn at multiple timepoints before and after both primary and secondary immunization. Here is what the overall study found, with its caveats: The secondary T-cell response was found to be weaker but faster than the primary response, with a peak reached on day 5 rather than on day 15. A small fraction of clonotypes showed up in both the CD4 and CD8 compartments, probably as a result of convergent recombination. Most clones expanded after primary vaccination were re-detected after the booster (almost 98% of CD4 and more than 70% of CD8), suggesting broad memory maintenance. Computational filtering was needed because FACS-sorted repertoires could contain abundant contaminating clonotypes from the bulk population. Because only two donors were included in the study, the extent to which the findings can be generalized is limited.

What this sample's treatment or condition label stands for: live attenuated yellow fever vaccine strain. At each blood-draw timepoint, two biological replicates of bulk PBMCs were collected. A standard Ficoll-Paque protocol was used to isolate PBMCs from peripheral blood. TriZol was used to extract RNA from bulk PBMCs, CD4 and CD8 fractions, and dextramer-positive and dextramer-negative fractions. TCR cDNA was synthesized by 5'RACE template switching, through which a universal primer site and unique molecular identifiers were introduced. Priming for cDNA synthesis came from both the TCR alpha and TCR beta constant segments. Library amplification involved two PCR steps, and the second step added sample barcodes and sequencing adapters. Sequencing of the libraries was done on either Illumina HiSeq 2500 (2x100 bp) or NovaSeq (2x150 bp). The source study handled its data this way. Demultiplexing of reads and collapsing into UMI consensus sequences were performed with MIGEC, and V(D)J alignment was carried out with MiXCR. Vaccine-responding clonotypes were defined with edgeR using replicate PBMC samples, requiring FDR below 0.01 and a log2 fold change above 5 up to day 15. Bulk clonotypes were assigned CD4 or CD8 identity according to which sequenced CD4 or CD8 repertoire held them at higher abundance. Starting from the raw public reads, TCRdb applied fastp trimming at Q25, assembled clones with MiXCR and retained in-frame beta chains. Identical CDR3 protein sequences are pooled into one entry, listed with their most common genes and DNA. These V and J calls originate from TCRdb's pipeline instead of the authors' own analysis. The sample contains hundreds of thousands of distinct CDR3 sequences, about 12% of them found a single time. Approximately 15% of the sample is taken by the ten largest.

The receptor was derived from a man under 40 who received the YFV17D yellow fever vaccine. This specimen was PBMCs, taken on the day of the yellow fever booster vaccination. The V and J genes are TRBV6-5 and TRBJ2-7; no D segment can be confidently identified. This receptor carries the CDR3 CASTEGYEQYF. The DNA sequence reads TGTGCCAGCACCGAAGGCTACGAGCAGTACTTC.